This T cell receptor beta chain was sequenced in a study of blood T cell repertoires in COVID-19. Study-wide background: Collection of acute and convalescent COVID-19 samples took place in the United States, Italy and Spain. The cDNA or gDNA used as material had been derived from T cells, B-cell-depleted T cells, or PBMCs.

The CDR3 is 17 amino acids. The trim removed 3 bases at V and 2 bases at J, leaving 8 bases unmatched. Germline V gives CDR1 KGHDR, CDR2 SFDVKD. Per the authors' pipeline: Nucleated cell number was recorded as an estimate derived from reference gene primer amplification. Here immunoSEQ multiplex PCR was the method, and the copy in TCRdb shows in-frame clones only, minus some. Clonal size and the V and J genes are those of that table, whereas D and trimming came from the DNA. The repertoire holds over 120,000 clones, with around 81% as singletons. This chain joins TRBV24-1 and TRBJ2-2, with 7 bases aligning to TRBD1. The TCR comes from a human donor in a cohort sampled during active COVID-19. Sequencing was performed on peripheral blood. The CDR3 loop is CATSDPTGAINTGELFF. In DNA form, the CDR3 reads TGTGCCACCAGTGATCCCACAGGGGCCATAAACACCGGGGAGCTGTTTTTT.